The 32 T cell receptor beta chains in this list originate from one sample, sequenced in a study of T cell repertoires in ileal Crohn's disease. Libraries were prepared by immunoSEQ multiplex PCR; TCRdb keeps only in-frame clonotypes and omits some of them. The repertoire holds around 14,000 clones, with 78% as singletons. Sequenced sample: ileal tissue. The receptor set was obtained from an adult with Crohn's disease.

The chain carries TRBV7-2 and TRBJ2-5; D is uncertain. The germline V and J ends were trimmed by 3 bases and 2 bases, with 4 bases remaining between them. This CDR3 is 12 amino acids long. The germline CDR1 and CDR2 sequences are SGHTA and FQGNSA. The DNA for the CDR3 is TGTGCCAGCAGCTTTCCACAAGAGACCCAGTACTTC. As protein: CASSFPQETQYF.

The J gene is TRBJ2-7, the V gene TRBV7-2, with D possibly being TRBD1 (5 bases). This CDR3 has 17 amino acids. The V gene's germline CDR1 is SGHTA and CDR2 FQGNSA. V was trimmed by 5 bases and J by 5 bases, leaving 25 bases between them. DNA of the CDR3: TGTGCCAGCAGCCCAGGGTTATTGGCGGCCCGGCGCAACGAGCAGTACTTC. It is translated as CASSPGLLAARRNEQYF.

This chain uses TRBV9 with TRBJ2-1; 9 nucleotides match TRBD1. This CDR3 has 18 amino acids. From germline, CDR1 is SGDLS and CDR2 YYNGEE. V lost 0 bases to trimming and J lost 1 base; unmatched junction nucleotides: 8. The CDR3 loop reads CASSVVVGTGLSYNEQFF. The CDR3, as DNA: TGTGCCAGCAGCGTAGTTGTAGGGACAGGGCTGTCCTACAATGAGCAGTTCTTC.

Here the CDR3 DNA reads TGTGCCAGCAGCTTAGCTGGGGGAGGGACTGAAGCTTTCTTT. Amino acid sequence: CASSLAGGGTEAFF. The chain links TRBV11-2 to TRBJ1-1; D perhaps matches TRBD1 (5 bases). Germline CDR1 SGHAT, CDR2 FQNNGV. The CDR3 consists of 14 residues. Trimming took 1 base from V and 5 from J, leaving 11 bases between them.

The chain employs TRBV5-1 and TRBJ1-1; D gene uncertain. Germline loops: CDR1 SGHRS, CDR2 YFSETQ. The ends were cut back, 0 bases at V and 4 bases at J, with 10 bases in the middle. This CDR3 has 14 residues. The CDR3 protein is CASSLVSLSTEAFF. The CDR3 DNA sequence: TGCGCCAGCAGCTTGGTATCCCTATCCACTGAAGCTTTCTTT.

J is TRBJ2-1 and V is TRBV5-1; 8 bases line up with TRBD1. After removal of 4 bases from V and 3 bases from J, the junction contained 9 bases not matched to a gene. The CDR3 is 16 residues long. Germline assignment: CDR1 SGHRS and CDR2 YFSETQ. For the CDR3, the DNA is TGCGCCAGCAGCGACGTAGACAGGGGAAGCTACAATGAGCAGTTCTTC. It yields the protein CASSDVDRGSYNEQFF.

The rearrangement joins TRBV6-1 to TRBJ2-6, with 9 nucleotides matching TRBD1. CDR1 and CDR2 from the germline V gene are MNHNS and SASEGT. This CDR3 comprises 15 residues. Trimming cost V 10 bases and J 0 bases; bases outside gene matches: 4. CDR3 in DNA: TGTGCCACAGGACAGGGGACCTCTGGGGCCAACGTCCTGACTTTC. Protein: CATGQGTSGANVLTF.

This clone was counted between two and nine times. This chain joins TRBV30 and TRBJ1-4; D not certain. This CDR3 comprises 11 residues. Germline assignment: CDR1 GTSNPN and CDR2 SVGIG (reference sequence). V was clipped by 0 bases and J by 7 bases, with 3 bases between them. The CDR3 is CAWSVSEKLFF. DNA of the CDR3: TGTGCCTGGAGTGTGAGTGAAAAACTGTTTTTT.

This chain uses TRBV29-1 with TRBJ2-5, with 7 bases lining up with TRBD1. The trim removed 5 bases at V and 2 bases at J, leaving 5 bases unmatched. The CDR3 length is 13 residues. Looked up from germline, CDR1 is SQVTM and CDR2 is ANQGSEA. DNA for the CDR3: TGCAGCGTTTCGGGACAGAGACAAGAGACCCAGTACTTC. This sequence encodes CSVSGQRQETQYF.

The CDR3 DNA sequence: TGTGCCAGCAGTGAGGGGGGGCTGAGAACTGAAGCTTTCTTT. Translated: CASSEGGLRTEAFF. V gene TRBV2 combines with J gene TRBJ1-1; TRBD1 is a possible D gene (6 bases). The CDR3 is 14 residues long. Trimming removed 3 bases at V and 5 bases at J, with 13 bases between. The germline CDR1 and CDR2 sequences are SNHLY and FYNNEI.

The chain recombines TRBV5-5 with TRBJ2-3, with D unclear. Germline-derived CDR1 and CDR2 are SGHKS and YYEKEE (reference sequence). The CDR3 sequence is 12 residues long. V gave up 4 bases and J gave up 2 bases, with 5 bases separating them. CDR3 amino acids: CASSPYTDTQYF. CDR3 nucleotides: TGTGCCAGCAGCCCTTACACAGATACGCAGTATTTT.

The chain couples TRBV29-1 to TRBJ1-3; possibly TRBD1 for D (5 bases). The germline gives CDR1 SQVTM, CDR2 ANQGSEA. CDR3 length equals 12 residues. Trimming removed 7 bases from V and 7 bases from J, with 14 bases in between. The CDR3 coding sequence is TGCAGCGGCGGGGACGTTCGGAACACCATATATTTT. Protein: CSGGDVRNTIYF.

This clone came up a few times. The gene calls are TRBV7-8 and TRBJ1-1; tentative D call: TRBD1 (6 bases). The CDR3 extends over 15 amino acids. CDR1 is SGHVS, CDR2 FQNEAQ, per germline. Between the trimmed V and J ends, which lost 3 bases and 1 base, there was a span of 12 bases. The CDR3 nucleotides read TGTGCCAGCAGCTTTTTACAACAGGGGAACACTGAAGCTTTCTTT. Its translation: CASSFLQQGNTEAFF.

The chain links TRBV5-6 to TRBJ2-7; perhaps TRBD2 as D (5 bases). Looked up from germline, CDR1 is SGHDT and CDR2 is YYEEEE. The CDR3 is 16 residues long. V was pared by 4 bases and J by 4 bases, with 21 bases between. The CDR3: CASSPGSGKRSYEQYF. DNA of the CDR3: TGTGCCAGCAGCCCGGGGAGCGGCAAGCGGTCGTACGAGCAGTACTTC.

The genes are TRBV6-5 and TRBJ2-4; TRBD2 matches 9 bases. Germline V gene lookup returns CDR1 MNHEY and CDR2 SVGAGI. J gave up 7 bases and V 4 bases, and 8 bases lay outside the gene matches. This CDR3 contains 15 residues. The CDR3 is CASSSGGAGGNIQYF. The CDR3, as DNA: TGTGCCAGCAGTTCCGGGGGGGCGGGAGGGAACATTCAGTACTTC.

This sequence joins TRBV10-3 and TRBJ2-2; D is undetermined. Germline loops: CDR1 ENHRY, CDR2 SYGVKD. Deletions cut 8 bases from V and 1 base from J, with 11 bases between. This CDR3 has 14 residues. CDR3 sequence: CAIGSTKNTGELFF. The CDR3, as DNA: TGTGCCATCGGTTCGACAAAGAACACCGGGGAGCTGTTTTTT.

The V call is TRBV6-5, the J call TRBJ2-3; D gene uncertain. With 6 bases removed from V and 0 bases from J, the gap between germline ends came to 4 bases. Germline V CDR1 and CDR2: MNHEY, SVGAGI. The CDR3 totals 12 residues. The CDR3 DNA reads TGTGCCAGCAGCCCTAGCACAGATACGCAGTATTTT. Its translation is CASSPSTDTQYF.

This clone occurred a few times. V and J are TRBV19 and TRBJ1-5; tentative D call: TRBD1 (6 bases). The CDR3 consists of 16 residues. Trimming stripped 6 bases from V and 1 base from J, with 16 bases between. CDR1 and CDR2 (germline): LNHDA, SQIVND (reference sequence). In DNA form, the CDR3 reads TGTGCCAGTAGAAGGGAGGGGGGAATGAGCAATCAGCCCCAGCATTTT. Translation: CASRREGGMSNQPQHF. The full variable domain, its missing parts supplied by reference TRBV19 and TRBJ1-5, is DGGITQSPKYLFRKEGQNVTLSCEQNLNHDAMYWYRQDPGQGLRLIYYSQIVNDFQKGDIAEGYSVSREKKESFPLTVTSAQKNPTAFYLCASRREGGMSNQPQHFGDGTRLSIL.

The chain links TRBV30 to TRBJ2-1, with a weak D call TRBD1 (6 bases). Germline assignment: CDR1 GTSNPN and CDR2 SVGIG (reference sequence). CDR3 length: 14 amino acids. Deletions cut 4 bases from V and 0 bases from J, with 10 bases between. The CDR3 nucleotides read TGTGCCTGGAAAACAGGGATCTCCTACAATGAGCAGTTCTTC. Encoded protein: CAWKTGISYNEQFF.

The chain uses TRBV30 and TRBJ2-3, with a weak D call TRBD2 (6 bases). This CDR3 spans 14 amino acids. The germline V gene encodes CDR1 GTSNPN and CDR2 SVGIG (reference sequence). Between the trimmed V and J ends, which lost 4 bases and 2 bases, there was a span of 13 bases. The CDR3 loop reads CAWTPSANTDTQYF. CDR3 nucleotides: TGTGCCTGGACCCCTAGCGCAAACACAGATACGCAGTATTTT.

The V call is TRBV18, the J call TRBJ2-2, with 8 bases fitting TRBD1. The CDR3 contains 12 residues. CDR1 and CDR2 (germline): KGHSH, LQKENI. The J segment lost 11 bases and the V segment lost 3 bases, leaving 2 bases of the junction unmatched. In nucleotides, the CDR3 is TGTGCCAGCTCACCCGGACAGGGTGAGCTGTTTTTT. As protein: CASSPGQGELFF. The whole variable domain, filled in from reference TRBV18 and TRBJ2-2, reads NAGVMQNPRHLVRRRGQEARLRCSPMKGHSHVYWYRQLPEEGLKFMVYLQKENIIDESGMPKERFSAEFPKEGPSILRIQQVVRGDSAAYFCASSPGQGELFFGEGSRLTVL.

The gene calls are TRBV28 and TRBJ1-5, with a tentative D call TRBD1 (6 bases). Trimming removed 4 bases from V and 6 bases from J, with 13 bases in between. The CDR3 runs 14 residues. Per the germline V gene, CDR1 is MDHEN and CDR2 is SYDVKM. The CDR3 DNA follows: TGTGCCAGCAGTTCCGAGGGCAGGGGTCAGCCCCAGCATTTT. Translation: CASSSEGRGQPQHF.

The chain couples TRBV6-5 to TRBJ2-2; D remains unclear. The V gene lost 5 bases and the J gene lost 3 bases, with 10 bases spanning the gap. Looked up from germline, CDR1 is MNHEY and CDR2 is SVGAGI. The CDR3 runs to 14 residues. The CDR3 protein is CASSVLSHTGELFF. CDR3 in DNA: TGTGCCAGCAGTGTCTTATCCCACACCGGGGAGCTGTTTTTT.

The chain carries TRBV5-8 and TRBJ1-6; 9 nucleotides line up with TRBD1. Trimming at V came to 3 bases and at J to 9 bases, leaving 10 bases not matched to a gene. This CDR3 is built from 16 residues. The germline gives CDR1 SGHTS, CDR2 YDEGEE. CDR3 amino acids: CASSSTRGTGSSPLHF. CDR3 DNA: TGTGCCAGCAGCTCCACCCGCGGGACAGGGAGTTCACCCCTCCACTTT. Filled out from reference TRBV5-8 and TRBJ1-6, the complete variable domain reads EAGVTQSPTHLIKTRGQQATLRCSPISGHTSVYWYQQALGLGLQFLLWYDEGEERNRGNFPPRFSGRQFPNYSSELNVNALELEDSALYLCASSSTRGTGSSPLHFGNGTRLTVT.

This clone showed up just a few times. The V and J genes are TRBV4-3 and TRBJ1-1; 7 bases are a match to TRBD1. Per the germline V gene, CDR1 is LGHNA and CDR2 is YSLEER. The CDR3 sequence is 16 residues long. V lost 0 bases to trimming and J lost 10 bases; unmatched junction nucleotides: 14. As DNA, the CDR3 is TGCGCCAGCAGCCAAGAAGGGGGCTTTACAGGGATGTCAGCTTTCTTT. Translating gives CASSQEGGFTGMSAFF.

The chain recombines TRBV9 with TRBJ2-2; TRBD2 agrees at 7 bases. Germline V gene lookup returns CDR1 SGDLS and CDR2 YYNGEE. Trimming at V came to 3 bases and at J to 3 bases, leaving 14 bases not matched to a gene. The CDR3 is 18 amino acids. As DNA, the CDR3 is TGTGCCAGCAGCGACCCCCTAGCTCGGGGAGGGTACACCGGGGAGCTGTTTTTT. Translated: CASSDPLARGGYTGELFF.

J is TRBJ2-5 and V is TRBV2, with D perhaps TRBD2 (6 bases). The CDR3 is made up of 15 amino acids. Germline assignment: CDR1 SNHLY and CDR2 FYNNEI. Between the trimmed V and J ends, which lost 5 bases and 5 bases, there was a span of 18 bases. In nucleotides, the CDR3 is TGTGCCAGCAGTTCCACCGGGACTGGGTGGGAGACCCAGTACTTC. Translation: CASSSTGTGWETQYF.

V usage is TRBV7-2 and J usage is TRBJ1-2; D unclear. The germline V gene has CDR1 SGHTA and CDR2 FQGNSA. The CDR3 runs 15 residues. V shed 0 bases and J shed 7 bases, with 15 bases lying between them. Here the CDR3 reads CASSLARVELGGYTF. As DNA, the CDR3 is TGTGCCAGCAGCTTAGCTAGGGTCGAACTAGGTGGCTACACCTTC.

This clone was detected a few times. The chain carries TRBV6-6 and TRBJ1-6, with 9 bases aligning to TRBD1. CDR1 and CDR2 (germline): MNHNY, SVGAGI (reference sequence). Unmatched junction bases numbered 3, after V lost 0 bases and J lost 9 bases. CDR3 length: 15 amino acids. The CDR3 region has the DNA TGTGCCAGCAGTTACTCAGACAGGGGGTTTTCACCCCTCCACTTT. Residues: CASSYSDRGFSPLHF.

Only a few counts were recorded for this clone. V is TRBV19 and J is TRBJ1-1, with 11 bases identical to TRBD1. The CDR3 has 13 residues. Unmatched junction bases numbered 2, after V lost 3 bases and J lost 8 bases. CDR1 LNHDA and CDR2 SQIVND come from the germline V gene (reference sequence). In DNA form, the CDR3 reads TGTGCCAGTAGTATCCGGACAGGGGGCGAAGCTTTCTTT. It translates to CASSIRTGGEAFF.

The J gene is TRBJ2-1, the V gene TRBV5-5; D is unresolved. V lost 6 bases to trimming and J lost 3 bases, with 4 bases between them. Germline CDR1 and CDR2: SGHKS and YYEKEE (reference sequence). There are 11 residues in the CDR3. CDR3 DNA: TGTGCCAGCAACAGCTACAATGAGCAGTTCTTC. Its protein product is CASNSYNEQFF.

This clone was counted only a few times. J is TRBJ2-5 and V is TRBV11-2; the D gene is possibly TRBD2 (6 bases). The germline V gene encodes CDR1 SGHAT and CDR2 FQNNGV. V was trimmed by 5 bases and J by 3 bases, leaving 19 bases between them. The CDR3 extends over 16 amino acids. In DNA, the CDR3 is TGTGCCAGCAGCACTGCCCAGGGACTCAAGGAAGAGACCCAGTACTTC. It translates to CASSTAQGLKEETQYF.